These 26 T cell receptor beta chains came from one sample sequenced in a study of siplizumab effects on memory and regulatory T cells. Assay used: immunoSEQ multiplex PCR; TCRdb lists only in-frame clones, some missing. Of tens of thousands of clones detected, under 95% appear once; the ten largest clones hold 6.5% to 8%. What was sequenced was CD8+ T cells sorted from blood. The receptors here all came from a human donor in good health.

The J gene is TRBJ1-1, the V gene TRBV9; a possible D gene is TRBD1 (6 bases). In germline, CDR1 is SGDLS, CDR2 YYNGEE. CDR3 length: 15 amino acids. V shed 0 bases and J shed 1 base, with 10 bases lying between them. This CDR3 reads CASSVGGGANTEAFF. CDR3 DNA sequence: TGTGCCAGCAGCGTAGGCGGGGGCGCGAACACTGAAGCTTTCTTT.

The table lists this clone with a few counts. V gene TRBV20-1 combines with J gene TRBJ1-2; no reliable D call. CDR3 length: 11 amino acids. The ends were cut back, 1 base at V and 8 bases at J, with 8 bases in the middle. Germline assignment: CDR1 DFQATT and CDR2 SNEGSKA (reference sequence). The CDR3 loop is CSARAGVGYTF. CDR3 coding DNA: TGCAGTGCTAGAGCTGGGGTCGGCTACACCTTC.

This chain uses TRBV27 with TRBJ1-1, with unresolved D. The CDR3 contains 13 residues. The ends were cut back, 5 bases at V and 5 bases at J, with 12 bases in the middle. CDR1 MNHEY and CDR2 SMNVEV come from the germline V gene (reference sequence). The CDR3 DNA reads as TGTGCCAGCAGTCGGCCGGGGTGGACTGAAGCTTTCTTT. This codes for CASSRPGWTEAFF.

This clone is a singleton in its sample. The chain recombines TRBV6-5 with TRBJ2-1; no firm D call. V was trimmed by 0 bases and J by 9 bases, leaving 12 bases between them. Germline V gene sequence: CDR1 MNHEY, CDR2 SVGAGI. The CDR3 contains 14 residues. This CDR3 is CASSYSMGSGEQFF. CDR3 bases: TGTGCCAGCAGTTACTCTATGGGGTCAGGTGAGCAGTTCTTC.

This rearrangement joins TRBV6-5 to TRBJ2-7, with TRBD2 matching 7 bases. The CDR3 covers 16 residues. Germline values: CDR1 MNHEY, CDR2 SVGAGI. Unmatched junction bases numbered 5, after V lost 0 bases and J lost 0 bases. CDR3 region: CASSYSSGDYSYEQYF. For the CDR3, the DNA is TGTGCCAGCAGTTACTCTTCCGGGGACTACTCCTACGAGCAGTACTTC.

The V call is TRBV2, the J call TRBJ2-5; D not resolved. Germline CDR1 SNHLY, CDR2 FYNNEI. The CDR3 length is 11 residues. V was clipped by 11 bases and J by 5 bases, with 12 bases between them. The CDR3 nucleotides read TGTGCCGGGTACAGTCGGGAGACCCAGTACTTC. Encoded protein: CAGYSRETQYF.

For this clone: An end of the junction differs from the germline gene, which may be a read error. The rearrangement links TRBV6-1 to TRBJ1-3; perhaps TRBD1 as D (5 bases). In germline, CDR1 is MNHNS, CDR2 SASEGT. This CDR3 region has 15 residues. The CDR3 spells CASSEEGQGGNTIYF. Here the CDR3 DNA reads TGTGCCAGCAGCGAAGAGGGTCAGGGTGGAAACACCATATATTTT.

The CDR3 coding sequence is TGTGCCAGCAGCACATCCGGACAGGTGTACAATGAGCAGTTCTTC. It codes for CASSTSGQVYNEQFF. V and J are TRBV9 and TRBJ2-1; 7 nucleotides agree with TRBD1. This CDR3 spans 15 amino acids. V lost 4 bases to trimming and J lost 4 bases; unmatched junction nucleotides: 8. The germline V gene has CDR1 SGDLS and CDR2 YYNGEE.

This rearrangement joins TRBV7-9 to TRBJ2-2; the match to TRBD2 covers 7 bases. Germline V gene data show CDR1 as SEHNR and CDR2 as FQNEAQ (reference sequence). J gave up 4 bases and V 5 bases, and 10 bases lay outside the gene matches. This CDR3 contains 16 residues. The CDR3 spells CASSPSGLTVTGELFF. CDR3 in DNA: TGTGCCAGCAGCCCCTCGGGACTAACTGTCACCGGGGAGCTGTTTTTT.

The chain has TRBV30 and TRBJ2-7; 12 nucleotides agree with TRBD1. The CDR3 runs to 17 residues. Per the germline V gene, CDR1 is GTSNPN and CDR2 is SVGIG (reference sequence). J was trimmed by 5 bases and V by 0 bases; bases with no gene match: 11. Here the CDR3 reads CAWSVSSTGTGGDEQYF. CDR3 coding DNA: TGTGCCTGGAGTGTTAGTTCGACCGGGACAGGGGGCGACGAGCAGTACTTC.

V and J are TRBV5-1 and TRBJ2-5; D is tentatively TRBD1 or TRBD2 (7 bases each). The DNA matches TRBJ2-7 better at its end, which makes the J call doubtful. Germline V gives CDR1 SGHRS, CDR2 YFSETQ. The CDR3 has 18 amino acids. The CDR3 DNA reads as TGCGCCAGCAGCTTGGATGGACAGGCCATCAGCGGGGATTACGAGCAGTACTTC. This gives the protein CASSLDGQAISGDYEQYF.

The gene calls are TRBV27 and TRBJ2-2, with D perhaps TRBD1 or TRBD2 (5 bases each). V lost 8 bases and J 0 bases, leaving 13 bases between the germline ends. The germline V gene has CDR1 MNHEY and CDR2 SMNVEV (reference sequence). The CDR3 runs to 15 residues. The CDR3 DNA reads as TGTGCCAGCCTGCCGGGACCCGCGAACACCGGGGAGCTGTTTTTT. Its protein product is CASLPGPANTGELFF.

The gene calls are TRBV27 and TRBJ2-7, with unresolved D. CDR3 length: 14 residues. The germline V gene has CDR1 MNHEY and CDR2 SMNVEV (reference sequence). Trimming removed 0 bases from V and 2 bases from J, with 8 bases in between. The CDR3 DNA follows: TGTGCCAGCAGTTTATCTAAGGGTCCCTACGAGCAGTACTTC. Protein: CASSLSKGPYEQYF.

The chain combines TRBV28 with TRBJ1-3; the D gene is possibly TRBD1 (5 bases). V gave up 6 bases and J gave up 0 bases, with 12 bases separating them. The CDR3 is 15 residues long. From germline, CDR1 is MDHEN and CDR2 SYDVKM. The CDR3 loop is CASSRGASSGNTIYF. CDR3 sequence (DNA): TGTGCCAGCAGCCGCGGGGCGTCCTCTGGAAACACCATATATTTT.

Regarding this clone: The sample carries other DNA sequences with the same CDR3. The CDR3 reads CASSPGQGNYGYTF. The CDR3 DNA reads TGTGCCAGCAGCCCGGGACAGGGGAACTATGGCTACACCTTC. J is TRBJ1-2 and V is TRBV7-9; 10 bases align to TRBD1. This CDR3 comprises 14 residues. V lost 5 bases, J lost 2 bases, and 2 bases stayed unmatched. Per the germline V gene, CDR1 is SEHNR and CDR2 is FQNEAQ (reference sequence).

V and J are TRBV27 and TRBJ1-1, with D perhaps TRBD1 (6 bases). The CDR3 runs 14 residues. Germline loops: CDR1 MNHEY, CDR2 SMNVEV (reference sequence). V dropped 6 bases and J dropped 1 base, with 12 bases sitting between them. CDR3 amino acids: CASRLQGTNTEAFF. CDR3 coding DNA: TGTGCCAGCAGACTACAGGGAACGAACACTGAAGCTTTCTTT.

The V call is TRBV19, the J call TRBJ2-1, with 7 bases that match TRBD2. The CDR3 consists of 14 residues. V lost 5 bases to trimming and J lost 4 bases; unmatched junction nucleotides: 5. The V gene's germline CDR1 is LNHDA and CDR2 SQIVND (reference sequence). CDR3 protein: CASSPGGLYNEQFF. In DNA, the CDR3 is TGTGCCAGTAGTCCGGGGGGACTGTACAATGAGCAGTTCTTC.

This clone was seen once. The CDR3 loop is CASSQDRKVTGELFF. The CDR3 nucleotides are TGCGCCAGCAGCCAAGATCGGAAGGTAACCGGGGAGCTGTTTTTT. This chain connects TRBV4-1 to TRBJ2-2; D not certain. Germline V gives CDR1 MGHRA, CDR2 YSYEKL. V lost 0 bases and J 5 bases, leaving 10 bases between the germline ends. The CDR3 is made up of 15 amino acids.

The chain couples TRBV5-4 to TRBJ2-1, with D perhaps TRBD1 (6 bases). Germline values: CDR1 SGHNT, CDR2 YYREEE (reference sequence). Trimming shortened V by 5 bases and J by 1 base, and 13 bases separated the two germline ends. The CDR3 has 15 residues. The CDR3 loop is CASSHRDKSYNEQFF. CDR3 DNA sequence: TGTGCCAGCAGTCACCGGGACAAGTCCTACAATGAGCAGTTCTTC.

The chain has TRBV6-5 and TRBJ2-7; D is perhaps TRBD1 (5 bases). The V gene's germline CDR1 is MNHEY and CDR2 SVGAGI. There are 14 residues in the CDR3. Trimming cost V 5 bases and J 4 bases, with 15 bases left between them. As DNA, the CDR3 is TGTGCCAGCAGTCACGGGCAGGGTTCGTACGAGCAGTACTTC. It yields the protein CASSHGQGSYEQYF.

The chain is built from TRBV10-3 and TRBJ1-4; no reliable D call. This CDR3 region has 15 residues. V lost 0 bases to trimming and J lost 3 bases, with 8 bases between them. Per the germline V gene, CDR1 is ENHRY and CDR2 is SYGVKD. As DNA, the CDR3 is TGTGCCATCAGTGAGTCTGGGTATGCTAATGAAAAACTGTTTTTT. Translation: CAISESGYANEKLFF.

The CDR3, as DNA: TGTGCCAGCAGTTACTCGGGTGTTAGCGGGACCCATGAGCAGTTCTTC. This sequence encodes CASSYSGVSGTHEQFF. The chain carries TRBV6-5 and TRBJ2-1; 8 bases agree with TRBD2. This CDR3 is built from 16 residues. V shed 0 bases, J shed 8 bases, and the junction held 9 bases outside the gene matches. Germline CDR1 reads MNHEY; CDR2 reads SVGAGI.

The V gene is TRBV7-9, the J gene TRBJ2-5; 13 nucleotides agree with TRBD2. Germline CDR1 SEHNR, CDR2 FQNEAQ (reference sequence). Unmatched junction bases numbered 11, after V lost 6 bases and J lost 4 bases. This CDR3 has 17 amino acids. CDR3 residues: CASSQGTSGERVETQYF. CDR3 nucleotides: TGTGCCAGCAGTCAAGGGACTAGCGGGGAAAGGGTAGAGACCCAGTACTTC.

The rearrangement links TRBV6-5 to TRBJ2-5, with TRBD2 matching 8 bases. CDR1 and CDR2 (germline): MNHEY, SVGAGI. The trim removed 1 base at V and 5 bases at J, leaving 3 bases unmatched. The CDR3 is made up of 14 amino acids. The CDR3 spells CASSYFPSGETQYF. The CDR3 coding sequence is TGTGCCAGCAGTTACTTCCCTAGCGGGGAGACCCAGTACTTC.

This chain uses TRBV5-6 with TRBJ1-1; the D is unclear. The CDR3 contains 12 residues. Trimming pared 4 bases from V and 3 bases from J, leaving 7 bases between. From germline, CDR1 is SGHDT and CDR2 YYEEEE. In DNA, the CDR3 is TGTGCCAGCAGCGACACCCACACTGAAGCTTTCTTT. The encoded protein is CASSDTHTEAFF.

The gene calls are TRBV6-1 and TRBJ1-5; no definite D call. The CDR3 runs to 16 residues. V was trimmed by 4 bases and J by 0 bases, leaving 13 bases between them. CDR1 and CDR2 from the germline V gene are MNHNS and SASEGT. This CDR3 reads CASSGWVSDSNQPQHF. As DNA, the CDR3 is TGTGCCAGCAGTGGTTGGGTTTCGGATAGCAATCAGCCCCAGCATTTT.